The rows below give T cell receptor beta chains drawn from one sample of a study of CD8 T cells in ankylosing spondylitis. TCRdb redid the calling of the 5' RACE reads with MiXCR, one entry per CDR3 protein. The sample carries about 230,000 distinct CDR3 sequences, roughly 8% recorded once. The sequenced material came from blood, either unsorted or a sorted T cell fraction (not recorded which). The receptor source for this set is a female donor with ankylosing spondylitis or in good health (not recorded which). The CDR3 runs from the conserved cysteine through the conserved F or W. The D gene is left open where the match is weak. Not all rows give a size; the values are once, few, many and, for expanded clones, a class.

abundance | d_gene | j_gene | v_gene | CDR3aa | CDR3nt
many | NA | TRBJ1-1 | TRBV6-2/TRBV6-3 | CASSPGRYTEAFF | TGTGCCAGCAGTCCGGGACGGTACACTGAAGCTTTCTTT
few | TRBD1 | TRBJ2-2 | TRBV11-3 | CASSGQGDTGELFF | TGTGCCAGCAGCGGACAGGGGGACACCGGGGAGCTGTTTTTT
many | NA | TRBJ2-1 | TRBV6-2/TRBV6-3 | CASSFEVEQFF | TGTGCCAGCAGTTTCGAGGTGGAGCAGTTCTTC
many | NA | TRBJ2-7 | TRBV27 | CASRDTFASGPKTEQYF | TGTGCCAGCAGAGACACCTTCGCCAGCGGCCCCAAGACCGAGCAGTACTTC
many | TRBD1 | TRBJ2-3 | TRBV20-1 | CSASPRTGDTDTQYF | TGCAGTGCTAGTCCCCGGACAGGGGACACAGATACGCAGTATTTT
NA | NA | TRBJ1-1 | TRBV6-2/TRBV6-3 | CASSYVSGAVNTEAFF | TGTGCCAGCAGTTACGTTAGTGGGGCCGTGAACACTGAAGCTTTCTTT
NA | TRBD2 | TRBJ2-1 | TRBV5-4 | CASSLAGRSPQNEQFF | TGTGCCAGCAGTTTGGCCGGGAGGTCCCCCCAAAATGAGCAGTTCTTC
few | NA | TRBJ2-2 | TRBV12-5 | CASGGPANTGELFF | TGTGCTAGTGGTGGGCCAGCGAACACCGGGGAGCTGTTTTTT
many | TRBD2 | TRBJ2-1 | TRBV6-5 | CASSYRTSGTSPFF | TGTGCCAGCAGTTACCGGACTAGCGGGACCTCGCCGTTCTTC
few | NA | TRBJ2-6 | TRBV3-1 | CASFPGPHSGANVLTF | TGTGCCAGCTTCCCGGGACCGCACTCTGGGGCCAACGTCCTGACTTTC
NA | NA | TRBJ1-5 | TRBV19 | CASSILQGGQPQHF | TGTGCCAGTAGTATTTTACAGGGCGGCCAGCCCCAGCATTTT
few | NA | TRBJ2-3 | TRBV3-1 | CASSPTGKPTDTQYF | TGTGCCAGCAGCCCGACGGGGAAACCCACAGATACGCAGTATTTT
many | TRBD2 | TRBJ2-1 | TRBV18 | CASSSGTSGRNEQFF | TGTGCCAGCTCATCCGGGACTAGCGGGAGAAATGAGCAGTTCTTC
many | TRBD1 | TRBJ1-1 | TRBV20-1 | CSASLNRGNTEAFF | TGCAGTGCTAGCTTAAACAGGGGTAACACTGAAGCTTTCTTT
many | TRBD1 | TRBJ2-2 | TRBV20-1 | CSAPRQGNTGELFF | TGCAGTGCACCTCGACAGGGAAACACCGGGGAGCTGTTTTTT
many | NA | TRBJ2-7 | TRBV29-1 | CSAEGSGDEQYF | TGCAGCGCCGAGGGTTCCGGGGACGAGCAGTACTTC
many | NA | TRBJ2-7 | TRBV28 | CASSLKARTQHSYEQYF | TGTGCCAGCAGTTTAAAAGCCCGGACGCAGCACTCCTACGAGCAGTACTTC
NA | TRBD1 | TRBJ2-7 | TRBV29-1 | CSAGTGSRGEQYF | TGCAGCGCCGGGACAGGGTCCCGGGGCGAGCAGTACTTC
many | TRBD1 | TRBJ2-3 | TRBV12-3/TRBV12-4 | CASSFGTGVTDTQYF | TGTGCCAGCAGTTTCGGGACAGGGGTGACAGATACGCAGTATTTT
many | NA | TRBJ2-5 | TRBV20-1 | CSATMAGTQETQYF | TGCAGTGCGACGATGGCAGGGACCCAAGAGACCCAGTACTTC
many | TRBD2 | TRBJ2-1 | TRBV11-2 | CASSSPSGRWDEQFF | TGTGCCAGCAGCTCCCCTAGCGGGAGGTGGGATGAGCAGTTCTTC
NA | NA | TRBJ2-7 | TRBV7-2 | CASSLTRTATSEQYF | TGTGCCAGCAGCTTAACCCGTACAGCCACCAGCGAGCAGTACTTC
many | NA | TRBJ2-2 | TRBV5-1 | CASSLGGRPGELFF | TGCGCCAGCAGCTTGGGCGGACGACCCGGGGAGCTGTTTTTT
few | NA | TRBJ1-1 | TRBV6-5 | CASSSGYRVTGMNTEAFF | TGTGCCAGCAGTTCGGGTTACAGGGTCACGGGGATGAACACTGAAGCTTTCTTT
many | TRBD1 | TRBJ2-3 | TRBV13 | CASRSGTGSDTQYF | TGTGCCAGCCGGTCCGGGACAGGGTCAGATACGCAGTATTTT
many | NA | TRBJ1-1 | TRBV29-1 | CSARTGDTEAFF | TGCAGCGCCCGGACGGGCGATACTGAAGCTTTCTTT
many | NA | TRBJ2-6 | TRBV12-3/TRBV12-4 | CASSKSGAGANVLTF | TGTGCCAGCTCCAAATCCGGGGCCGGGGCCAACGTCCTGACTTTC
many | NA | TRBJ2-7 | TRBV21-1 | CASSRNSFYEQYF | TGTGCCAGCAGCAGGAACAGTTTCTACGAGCAGTACTTC
NA | TRBD2 | TRBJ2-1 | TRBV7-2 | CASSLPSGNEQFF | TGTGCCAGCAGCCTCCCTAGCGGTAATGAGCAGTTCTTC